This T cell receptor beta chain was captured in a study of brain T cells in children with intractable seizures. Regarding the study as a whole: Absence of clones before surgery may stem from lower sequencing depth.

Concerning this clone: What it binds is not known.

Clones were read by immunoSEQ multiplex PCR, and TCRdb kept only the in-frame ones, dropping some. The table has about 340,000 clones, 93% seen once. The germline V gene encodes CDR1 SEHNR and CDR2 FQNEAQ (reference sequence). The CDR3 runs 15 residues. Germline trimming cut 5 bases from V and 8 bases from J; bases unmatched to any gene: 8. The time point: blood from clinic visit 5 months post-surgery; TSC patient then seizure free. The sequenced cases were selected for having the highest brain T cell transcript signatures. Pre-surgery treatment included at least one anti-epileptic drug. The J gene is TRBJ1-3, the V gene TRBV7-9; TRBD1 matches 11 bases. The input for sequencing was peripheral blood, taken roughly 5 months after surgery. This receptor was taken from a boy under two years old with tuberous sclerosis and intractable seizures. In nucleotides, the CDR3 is TGTGCCAGCAGCCGATCTGGACAGGGGGCATACACCATATATTTT. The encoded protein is CASSRSGQGAYTIYF.